A single TCR beta chain is shown here with its context. This sample was taken from a study of T cells of healthy individuals. TCRdb reprocessed the 5' RACE reads via MiXCR and lists one record per CDR3 protein. The table has about 96,000 distinct CDR3 sequences, approximately 15% seen once. Trimming cost V 10 bases and J 2 bases, with 12 bases left between them. CDR3 length: 12 residues. Germline V gene sequence: CDR1 MDHEN, CDR2 SYDVKM. The chain links TRBV28 to TRBJ2-7, with D maybe TRBD1 (5 bases). The receptor was derived from a human donor in good health. The CDR3 DNA follows: TGTGCCACCACAGGAAATCCCTACGAGCAGTACTTC. Translating gives CATTGNPYEQYF.